This record concerns one T cell receptor (beta chain) sequence. Its antigen is as yet unknown. With 60 Vbeta and 13 Jbeta primers, the PCR was carried out. Sequenced by immunoSEQ multiplex PCR; TCRdb stores in-frame clones only, minus some. The sample has approximately 150,000 clones, roughly three quarters seen once. The data belong to a study of cytomegalovirus exposure and HLA in healthy donors. Overall study findings and caveats: Reports indicate that TCR beta sequences accurately predicted the HLA-A and HLA-B alleles of most subjects.

The germline CDR1 and CDR2 sequences are MNHEY and SVGAGI. V shed 6 bases and J shed 4 bases, with 9 bases lying between them. The CDR3 contains 12 residues. The chain has TRBV6-5 and TRBJ1-2; D possibly corresponds to TRBD1 (5 bases). The sequenced sample consisted of PBMCs. This clonotype originated in a male donor in good health and CMV-seropositive. CDR3 sequence: CASSSGPYGYTF. The CDR3 DNA reads TGTGCCAGCAGCTCAGGGCCCTATGGCTACACCTTC.